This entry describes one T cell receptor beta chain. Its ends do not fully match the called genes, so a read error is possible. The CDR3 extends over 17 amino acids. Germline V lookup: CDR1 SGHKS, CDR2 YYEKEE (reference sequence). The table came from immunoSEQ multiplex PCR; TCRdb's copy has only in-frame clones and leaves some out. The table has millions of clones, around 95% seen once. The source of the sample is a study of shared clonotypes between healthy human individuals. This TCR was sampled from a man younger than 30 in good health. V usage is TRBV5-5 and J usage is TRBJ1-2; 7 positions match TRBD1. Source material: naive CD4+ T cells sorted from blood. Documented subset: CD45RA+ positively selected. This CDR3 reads CASSQALDRFANYGYTF. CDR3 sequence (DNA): TGCGCCAGCAGCCAAGCCCTGGACAGGTTCGCTAACTATGGCTACACCTTC.